A selection of T cell receptor beta chains follows, all from one sample in a study of blood T cell repertoires in COVID-19. The data were produced by immunoSEQ multiplex PCR, yet TCRdb's version contains in-frame clones alone and is incomplete. Among approximately 200,000 clones listed, about 79% were seen once. Sequencing was performed on PBMCs or T cells enriched from blood (not recorded which). The receptors here all came from a woman aged 40 to 50 with acute COVID-19. The CDR3 runs from the conserved cysteine through the conserved F or W. The D gene is left open where the match is weak. Clone size, where shown, is once, few, many, or a class for clones that have expanded.

size: -
length: 13
D: TRBD2
J: TRBJ2-3
V: TRBV29-1
DNA: TGCAGCGGCCGGGGACTAGCGGGAGCTACGCAGTATTTT
CDR3: CSGRGLAGATQYF

size: -
length: 14
D: -
J: TRBJ1-2
V: TRBV7-2
DNA: TGTGCCAGCAGCCAGGCGGAGGGGATAAATGGCTACACCTTC
CDR3: CASSQAEGINGYTF

size: -
length: 16
D: -
J: TRBJ1-1
V: TRBV5-1
DNA: TGCGCCAGCAGCTTGGGGAATCGACAGACGAACACTGAAGCTTTCTTT
CDR3: CASSLGNRQTNTEAFF

size: -
length: 15
D: -
J: TRBJ1-6
V: TRBV7-9
DNA: TGTGCCAGCAGCTTCGGGGGTGTGGACGATTCACCCCTCCACTTT
CDR3: CASSFGGVDDSPLHF

size: -
length: 13
D: -
J: TRBJ2-2
V: TRBV7-2
DNA: TGTGCCAGCAGCTTAGCGCGCACCGGGGAGCTGTTTTTT
CDR3: CASSLARTGELFF

size: -
length: 15
D: -
J: TRBJ1-3
V: TRBV19
DNA: TGTGCCAGTAGATCGGACTTAAACTCTGGAAACACCATATATTTT
CDR3: CASRSDLNSGNTIYF

size: -
length: 15
D: TRBD1
J: TRBJ2-7
V: TRBV28
DNA: TGTGCCAGCAGTTCTCCGGGACAGGGGGTCTACGAGCAGTACTTC
CDR3: CASSSPGQGVYEQYF

size: once
length: 13
D: -
J: TRBJ2-5
V: TRBV7-2
DNA: TGTGCCAGCAGCTTCAAATACCAAGAGACCCAGTACTTC
CDR3: CASSFKYQETQYF

size: -
length: 15
D: TRBD1
J: TRBJ2-1
V: TRBV6-5
DNA: TGTGCCAGCAGTCACAGGGGGCTTTCCTACAATGAGCAGTTCTTC
CDR3: CASSHRGLSYNEQFF

size: once
length: 15
D: -
J: TRBJ2-2
V: TRBV5-1
DNA: TGCGCCAGCAGCTTTCGACCAGAGCGCCTCGGGGAGCTGTTTTTT
CDR3: CASSFRPERLGELFF

size: -
length: 16
D: -
J: TRBJ2-1
V: TRBV28
DNA: TGTGCCAGCAGTTCCCCAAGACTTACCCGCTACAATGAGCAGTTCTTC
CDR3: CASSSPRLTRYNEQFF

size: -
length: 19
D: -
J: TRBJ2-7
V: TRBV4-1
DNA: TGCGCCAGCAGCCAACCCCGGCTGGCCCTAGAAGAGCCCCTCTACGAGCAGTACTTC
CDR3: CASSQPRLALEEPLYEQYF

size: -
length: 14
D: -
J: TRBJ2-2
V: TRBV11-2
DNA: TGTGCCAGCAGCTTAAATCTCTTAGCGGGGGAGCTGTTTTTT
CDR3: CASSLNLLAGELFF

size: -
length: 13
D: TRBD1
J: TRBJ2-1
V: TRBV19
DNA: TGTGCCAGCAACACAGGGGGCTACAATGAGCAGTTCTTC
CDR3: CASNTGGYNEQFF

size: -
length: 15
D: TRBD1
J: TRBJ1-5
V: TRBV2
DNA: TGTGCCAGCAGGGGCCTGTTACAGGGGGGTCAGCCCCAGCATTTT
CDR3: CASRGLLQGGQPQHF

size: -
length: 15
D: TRBD1
J: TRBJ2-7
V: TRBV4-1
DNA: TGCGCCAGCAGCCCCGGGGACAGCTTAAACTACGAGCAGTACTTC
CDR3: CASSPGDSLNYEQYF

size: few
length: 15
D: -
J: TRBJ1-2
V: TRBV14
DNA: TGTGCCAGCAGCCAAGACCGGACATTTCGGTATGGCTACACCTTC
CDR3: CASSQDRTFRYGYTF

size: -
length: 16
D: TRBD1
J: TRBJ2-2
V: TRBV7-8
DNA: TGTGCCAGCAGCCGGGACAGGGTGAGGAGCACCGGGGAGCTGTTTTTT
CDR3: CASSRDRVRSTGELFF

size: -
length: 13
D: -
J: TRBJ2-7
V: TRBV28
DNA: TGTGCCAGCAGTCGCCAGCGAGGCTACGAGCAGTACTTC
CDR3: CASSRQRGYEQYF

size: -
length: 10
D: -
J: TRBJ1-2
V: TRBV21-1
DNA: TGTGCCAGCAGCAAACCGGGAGGTACCTTC
CDR3: CASSKPGGTF

size: -
length: 13
D: -
J: TRBJ2-7
V: TRBV24-1
DNA: TGTGCCACCAGTGCCCGAGGGGGGGGCGAGCAGTACTTC
CDR3: CATSARGGGEQYF

size: once
length: 15
D: TRBD1
J: TRBJ1-5
V: TRBV5-1
DNA: TGCGCCAGCAGCTTGGACGGGGACAGGAATCAGCCCCAGCATTTT
CDR3: CASSLDGDRNQPQHF

size: -
length: 14
D: -
J: TRBJ2-7
V: TRBV11-1
DNA: TGTGCCAGCATCCCCACTAAGGAGAGCTACGAGCAGTACTTC
CDR3: CASIPTKESYEQYF

size: few
length: 14
D: -
J: TRBJ2-1
V: TRBV30
DNA: TGTGCCTGGACTGGACAGGGAGGGTACAATGAGCAGTTCTTC
CDR3: CAWTGQGGYNEQFF

size: -
length: 16
D: TRBD2
J: TRBJ2-5
V: TRBV3-1/TRBV3-2
DNA: TGTGCCAGCAGCCAAGGGCCTGAGCGGGGGCCGGAGACCCAGTACTTC
CDR3: CASSQGPERGPETQYF